This TCR beta chain emerged from a study of T cells after yellow fever vaccination. In this sample, this clonotype turned up a few times. The CDR3 spans 12 residues. The germline V gene encodes CDR1 SQVTM and CDR2 ANQGSEA. Trimming left V 5 bases short and J 6 bases short, with 13 bases between. TCRdb recomputed calls from the 5' RACE reads with MiXCR, one row per CDR3 protein. The table records 400,000 or so distinct CDR3 sequences, 6.2% of them present only once. The TCR sequence derives from a man aged 25-40 years who received the YFV17D yellow fever vaccine. The sample was PBMCs, taken 5 days after the yellow fever booster vaccination. The chain joins TRBV29-1 to TRBJ1-2; D is perhaps TRBD1 (6 bases). CDR3 loop: CSVSGTRHGYTF. DNA for the CDR3: TGCAGCGTTAGCGGGACACGGCATGGCTACACCTTC.